Given below is one TCR beta chain in context. Its antigen is currently unknown. The data belong to a study of T cell repertoires in cytomegalovirus infection. Study-wide context: Through public TCR beta signatures, both CMV infection and matching HLA type were indicated.

V lost 0 bases and J 2 bases, leaving 11 bases between the germline ends. Germline V CDR1 and CDR2: SGDLS, YYNGEE. The CDR3 contains 15 residues. The study, taken as a whole, reports: CMV-specific TCR beta clonotypes restricted by HLA-C dominated the ex vivo response.

Each CDR3 protein is one row after TCRdb ran MiXCR on the reads. Of about 350,000 distinct CDR3 sequences detected, approximately 30% appear once; the ten largest clones hold about 13%. This sample comprised cultured PBMCs, obtained from culture after CMV antigen stimulation. The TCR sequence derives from a human donor in good health (CMV status not recorded). Some clones in this sample may be carry-over from other donors' samples. The J gene is TRBJ1-1, the V gene TRBV9; D is perhaps TRBD1 (6 bases). The CDR3 DNA reads as TGTGCCAGCAGCGTAGGACAGGCCGGTAACACTGAAGCTTTCTTT. Protein sequence: CASSVGQAGNTEAFF.